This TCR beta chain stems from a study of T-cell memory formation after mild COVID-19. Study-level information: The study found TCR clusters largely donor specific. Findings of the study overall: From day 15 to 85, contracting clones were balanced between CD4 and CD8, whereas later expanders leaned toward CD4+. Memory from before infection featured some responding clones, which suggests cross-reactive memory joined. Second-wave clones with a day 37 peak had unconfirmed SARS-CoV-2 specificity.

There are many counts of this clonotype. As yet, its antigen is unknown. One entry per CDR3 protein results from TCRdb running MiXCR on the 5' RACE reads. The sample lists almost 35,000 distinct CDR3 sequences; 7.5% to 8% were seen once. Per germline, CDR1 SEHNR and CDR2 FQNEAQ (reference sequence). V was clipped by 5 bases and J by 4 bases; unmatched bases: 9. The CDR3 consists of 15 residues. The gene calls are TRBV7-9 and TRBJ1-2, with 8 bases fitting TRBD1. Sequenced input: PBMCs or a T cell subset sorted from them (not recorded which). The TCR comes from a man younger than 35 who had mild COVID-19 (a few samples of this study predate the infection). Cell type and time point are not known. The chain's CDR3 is CASSPDRGSGYGYTF. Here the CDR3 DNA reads TGTGCCAGCAGCCCAGACAGGGGCTCGGGCTATGGCTACACCTTC.